This entry features one TCR beta chain sequence. These data come from a study of OX40 agonist ivuxolimab in advanced cancers. With 4 bases clipped from V and 5 bases from J, the junction kept 9 bases outside the gene matches. Germline V gene sequence: CDR1 MGHRA, CDR2 YSYEKL. The CDR3 runs 15 residues. Only in-frame clones appear in the TCRdb table, and some are missing; sequencing was by immunoSEQ multiplex PCR. The sample has tens of thousands of clones, 80% to 95% seen once. The sequencing used CD4+ or CD8+ T cells sorted from blood, collected in a trial of the OX40 agonist ivuxolimab. The source of this sequence is an adult with an advanced solid tumor such as melanoma, head and neck, liver or kidney cancer. V usage is TRBV4-1 and J usage is TRBJ1-1; 8 bases are shared with TRBD1. In DNA form, the CDR3 reads TGCGCCAGCAGCCGACCGTCAGGGGGCCAGACTGAAGCTTTCTTT. Translated: CASSRPSGGQTEAFF.